Shown below are 19 T cell receptor beta chains from a single sample sequenced in a study of graft-versus-host responses after intestinal transplantation. Only in-frame clones appear in the TCRdb table, and some are missing; sequencing was by immunoSEQ multiplex PCR. The table shows roughly 25,000 clones, with around 94% occurring only once. Sequences were derived from PBMCs, sampled around 29 days after intestinal transplant. All receptors derive from a human patient who received an intestinal transplant, so some T cells may come from the graft donor.

The V gene is TRBV5-4, the J gene TRBJ1-2, with D perhaps matching TRBD1 (6 bases). Germline V gene sequence: CDR1 SGHNT, CDR2 YYREEE (reference sequence). The ends were cut back, 0 bases at V and 5 bases at J, with 17 bases in the middle. The CDR3 is 16 residues long. The CDR3: CASSLVGSGASYGYTF. CDR3 sequence (DNA): TGTGCCAGCAGCTTGGTAGGATCGGGGGCAAGTTATGGCTACACCTTC. The full variable domain, with the rest looked up from reference TRBV5-4 and TRBJ1-2, is ETGVTQSPTHLIKTRGQQVTLRCSSQSGHNTVSWYQQALGQGPQFIFQYYREEENGRGNFPPRFSGLQFPNYSSELNVNALELDDSALYLCASSLVGSGASYGYTFGSGTRLTVV.

The sample holds one count of this clone. The chain recombines TRBV5-8 with TRBJ1-3; TRBD1 agrees at 8 bases. The V and J ends lost 4 bases and 3 bases, in that order; junction bases with no gene match: 9. CDR1 SGHTS and CDR2 YDEGEE come from the germline V gene. CDR3 size: 16 residues. CDR3 in amino acids: CASSPGRTGNGNTIYF. CDR3 DNA sequence: TGTGCCAGCAGCCCGGGACGGACAGGGAATGGAAACACCATATATTTT. Looking up the rest from reference TRBV5-8 and TRBJ1-3 gives the full variable domain: EAGVTQSPTHLIKTRGQQATLRCSPISGHTSVYWYQQALGLGLQFLLWYDEGEERNRGNFPPRFSGRQFPNYSSELNVNALELEDSALYLCASSPGRTGNGNTIYFGEGSWLTVV.

This sequence joins TRBV29-1 and TRBJ2-7; 7 bases match TRBD2. After removal of 6 bases from V and 1 base from J, the junction contained 12 bases not matched to a gene. The CDR3 sequence is 15 residues long. From germline, CDR1 is SQVTM and CDR2 ANQGSEA. The CDR3 loop is CSVGFVGRRSYEQYF. The DNA of the CDR3 is TGCAGCGTCGGGTTTGTCGGGAGGAGGTCCTACGAGCAGTACTTC.

This rearrangement joins TRBV27 to TRBJ2-1; TRBD2 aligns across 9 bases. This CDR3 is 17 amino acids long. Germline V gene sequence: CDR1 MNHEY, CDR2 SMNVEV (reference sequence). With V trimmed by 5 bases and J by 4 bases, 12 bases remained unmatched. CDR3 amino acids: CASSPLGAGGQYNEQFF. The CDR3 coding sequence is TGTGCCAGCAGTCCCCTAGGCGCGGGGGGGCAGTACAATGAGCAGTTCTTC.

The chain employs TRBV9 and TRBJ2-5; TRBD2 matches 10 bases. V lost 1 base to trimming and J lost 4 bases; unmatched junction nucleotides: 10. CDR3 length equals 17 residues. Looked up from germline, CDR1 is SGDLS and CDR2 is YYNGEE. The CDR3, as DNA: TGTGCCAGCAGCGTACGAGCGGGGGGGCCCTTAGGAGAGACCCAGTACTTC. Encoded protein: CASSVRAGGPLGETQYF.

In its sample, this clone was seen once. This chain connects TRBV11-2 to TRBJ1-1, with 12 bases lining up with TRBD1. V lost 3 bases and J lost 5; bases outside the gene matches: 7. Looked up from germline, CDR1 is SGHAT and CDR2 is FQNNGV. The CDR3 spans 16 residues. CDR3 bases: TGTGCCAGCAGCTTGGGGACAGGGGGCGCGTGGACTGAAGCTTTCTTT. Amino acids: CASSLGTGGAWTEAFF.

The rearrangement uses TRBV4-3 and TRBJ1-2; D might be TRBD1 (5 bases). CDR3 size: 16 residues. Germline-derived CDR1 and CDR2 are LGHNA and YSLEER. The V end was cut by 1 base, the J end by 8 bases, with 20 bases between. For the CDR3, the DNA is TGCGCCAGCAGCCAAGGGGTGATGGTAGGGGCAGACGGCTACACCTTC. Translation: CASSQGVMVGADGYTF.

The chain uses TRBV6-1 and TRBJ2-3; TRBD2 matches 7 bases. V was clipped by 3 bases and J by 2 bases; unmatched bases: 8. CDR3 length equals 16 residues. Germline V gives CDR1 MNHNS, CDR2 SASEGT. The CDR3 loop reads CASSDYGGGSTDTQYF. For the CDR3, the DNA is TGTGCCAGCAGTGACTACGGCGGGGGATCCACAGATACGCAGTATTTT.

The DNA of the CDR3 is TGTGCCAGCAGGTCTGAGAGCGGCTACAATGAGCAGTTCTTC. Amino acids: CASRSESGYNEQFF. The V gene is TRBV28, the J gene TRBJ2-1; a weak D match, TRBD2 (5 bases). The V gene lost 6 bases and the J gene lost 3 bases, with 12 bases spanning the gap. Per germline, CDR1 MDHEN and CDR2 SYDVKM. CDR3 size: 14 residues.

This clone was observed once. V usage is TRBV5-1 and J usage is TRBJ2-1; the D is unclear. Trimming pared 4 bases from V and 8 bases from J, leaving 10 bases between. CDR3 length equals 12 residues. Germline-derived CDR1 and CDR2 are SGHRS and YFSETQ. CDR3: CASSLVGYEQFF. In nucleotides, the CDR3 is TGCGCCAGCAGCCTCGTGGGGTATGAGCAGTTCTTC.

The rearrangement uses TRBV6-1 and TRBJ2-1; the match to TRBD1 covers 8 bases. The CDR3 is 17 amino acids. Trimming removed 4 bases from V and 2 bases from J; junction bases left unmatched: 10. In germline, CDR1 is MNHNS, CDR2 SASEGT. The CDR3 DNA is TGTGCCAGCAGTGCAAACCCTTGGGGACAGGCCTACAATGAGCAGTTCTTC. Amino acid sequence: CASSANPWGQAYNEQFF.

The CDR3 is CASSEGRLYEQYF. CDR3 bases: TGTGCCAGCAGTGAAGGACGGCTCTACGAGCAGTACTTC. The gene calls are TRBV2 and TRBJ2-7, with D uncertain. CDR3 length equals 13 residues. Trimming shortened V by 1 base and J by 3 bases, and 7 bases separated the two germline ends. Germline V lookup: CDR1 SNHLY, CDR2 FYNNEI.

This clone was seen a handful of times. The chain couples TRBV9 to TRBJ2-7; 7 bases match TRBD2. The germline V gene has CDR1 SGDLS and CDR2 YYNGEE. V shed 4 bases, J shed 5 bases, and the junction held 12 bases outside the gene matches. The CDR3 totals 15 residues. In DNA, the CDR3 is TGTGCCAGCAGCCCTAAAGCGGGAAGGTGGGACGAGCAGTACTTC. It specifies CASSPKAGRWDEQYF.

The chain recombines TRBV19 with TRBJ1-2, with 7 bases identical to TRBD1. The CDR3 is made up of 14 amino acids. Germline CDR1 LNHDA, CDR2 SQIVND (reference sequence). Trimming removed 6 bases from V and 4 bases from J; junction bases left unmatched: 8. The CDR3: CASRPGQAGYGYTF. CDR3 bases: TGTGCCAGTAGGCCAGGACAGGCCGGCTATGGCTACACCTTC.

Note on this clone: The junction and the germline gene differ at one end; a read error may be behind it. The rearrangement joins TRBV19 to TRBJ2-3; 7 bases align to TRBD1. The CDR3 totals 13 residues. Germline CDR1 reads LNHDA; CDR2 reads SQIVND (reference sequence). The CDR3 bases are TGTGCCACTAGTGACAGGGTAACAGATACGCAGTATTTT. Amino acid sequence: CATSDRVTDTQYF.

This clone was found once. The V gene is TRBV29-1, the J gene TRBJ2-6, with 7 nucleotides matching TRBD1. Looked up from germline, CDR1 is SQVTM and CDR2 is ANQGSEA. V lost 4 bases to trimming and J lost 0 bases; unmatched junction nucleotides: 12. This CDR3 has 18 residues. CDR3 DNA: TGCAGCGTTGGACCTCCCGACAGGGTGAGCTCTGGGGCCAACGTCCTGACTTTC. Its protein is CSVGPPDRVSSGANVLTF.

This chain uses TRBV5-3 with TRBJ2-3; the D gene is possibly TRBD2 (5 bases). TRBV5-3 is sorted into the ORF group, with uncertain function. V was clipped by 0 bases and J by 1 base, with 15 bases between them. The CDR3 length is 17 residues. For the CDR3, the DNA is TGTGCCAGAAGCTTGGTCCCCCTAGCCCTTTGCACAGATACGCAGTATTTT. This sequence encodes CARSLVPLALCTDTQYF.

The chain has TRBV19 and TRBJ2-7; tentatively, D is TRBD1 or TRBD2 (5 bases each). The CDR3 contains 13 residues. CDR1 and CDR2 (germline): LNHDA, SQIVND (reference sequence). V was pared by 3 bases and J by 3 bases, with 9 bases between. CDR3 sequence: CASSMGRSYEQYF. The CDR3 nucleotides are TGTGCCAGTAGTATGGGACGGAGCTACGAGCAGTACTTC.

This sequence joins TRBV28 and TRBJ1-1; no clear D. With 3 bases removed from V and 1 base from J, the gap between germline ends came to 3 bases. This CDR3 is built from 12 residues. Germline V gene sequence: CDR1 MDHEN, CDR2 SYDVKM. Here the CDR3 DNA reads TGTGCCAGCAGTTTGTGGAACACTGAAGCTTTCTTT. Amino acids: CASSLWNTEAFF.